These 26 T cell receptor beta chains share one sample of origin, sequenced in a study of blood T cell repertoires in COVID-19. The repertoire was sequenced with immunoSEQ multiplex PCR; TCRdb's copy has only in-frame clones and lacks some. The table has fewer than 200,000 clones, approximately 87% seen once. Sequencing input: PBMCs or T cells enriched from blood (not recorded which). These receptors came from a woman in her forties or fifties who had recovered from COVID-19.

The chain is built from TRBV18 and TRBJ1-6; D is possibly TRBD1 (6 bases). Per germline, CDR1 KGHSH and CDR2 LQKENI. V shed 4 bases and J shed 8 bases, with 15 bases lying between them. This CDR3 has 15 amino acids. CDR3 coding DNA: TGTGCCAGCTCACAAGGCGCAGGGGTGGATTCACCCCTCCACTTT. Residues: CASSQGAGVDSPLHF. Drawing the rest from reference TRBV18 and TRBJ1-6, the complete variable domain is NAGVMQNPRHLVRRRGQEARLRCSPMKGHSHVYWYRQLPEEGLKFMVYLQKENIIDESGMPKERFSAEFPKEGPSILRIQQVVRGDSAAYFCASSQGAGVDSPLHFGNGTRLTVT.

This clone was recorded only once. V gene TRBV6-5 combines with J gene TRBJ1-1; a possible D gene is TRBD1 (5 bases). Trimming removed 6 bases at V and 3 bases at J, with 14 bases between. Per the germline V gene, CDR1 is MNHEY and CDR2 is SVGAGI. The CDR3 covers 14 residues. DNA of the CDR3: TGTGCCAGCAGCCCCTTCACAGGACACACTGAAGCTTTCTTT. This encodes CASSPFTGHTEAFF.

This clone was counted a single time. The chain couples TRBV27 to TRBJ1-5; D not resolved. This CDR3 spans 17 amino acids. Trimming cost V 6 bases and J 0 bases, with 18 bases left between them. Germline V gene data show CDR1 as MNHEY and CDR2 as SMNVEV (reference sequence). The CDR3 spells CASSSREEWYSNQPQHF. CDR3 DNA: TGTGCCAGCAGCTCTCGGGAGGAGTGGTATAGCAATCAGCCCCAGCATTTT.

This clone showed up just once. The chain has TRBV7-9 and TRBJ1-5, with D uncertain. The CDR3 has 12 residues. Per the germline V gene, CDR1 is SEHNR and CDR2 is FQNEAQ (reference sequence). The ends were cut back, 5 bases at V and 9 bases at J, with 11 bases in the middle. DNA for the CDR3: TGTGCCAGCAGCCCGGACTCGCGGCCCCAGCATTTT. Its translation: CASSPDSRPQHF.

J is TRBJ1-1 and V is TRBV18, with a possible D match to TRBD1 (5 bases). Germline CDR1 KGHSH, CDR2 LQKENI. The CDR3 has 12 amino acids. V was trimmed by 4 bases and J by 3 bases, leaving 6 bases between them. The DNA for the CDR3 is TGTGCCAGCTCACGGGGGGACACTGAAGCTTTCTTT. Residues: CASSRGDTEAFF.

This sequence joins TRBV29-1 and TRBJ2-7, with a possible D match to TRBD2 (5 bases). This CDR3 comprises 15 residues. Germline loops: CDR1 SQVTM, CDR2 ANQGSEA. The V end lost 0 bases, the J end lost 3 bases, and 15 bases lay between the germline ends. The chain's CDR3 is CSVEDWRIQIYEQYV. In DNA, the CDR3 is TGCAGCGTTGAAGATTGGAGGATACAGATCTACGAGCAGTACGTC.

The rearrangement links TRBV30 to TRBJ1-2, with 7 bases aligning to TRBD1. Unmatched junction bases numbered 9, after V lost 3 bases and J lost 8 bases. Germline values: CDR1 GTSNPN, CDR2 SVGIG (reference sequence). The CDR3 spans 13 residues. In DNA, the CDR3 is TGTGCCTGGAGCCCCGGGACAGACCTCGGCTACACCTTC. Translating gives CAWSPGTDLGYTF.

CDR3 residues: CASRDQGGGLREQYV. The CDR3 DNA sequence: TGTGCCAGCAGGGATCAGGGAGGGGGTTTGAGGGAGCAGTACGTC. The chain uses TRBV28 and TRBJ2-7, with a tentative D call TRBD2 (7 bases). Trimming took off 6 bases at V and 7 bases at J, with 22 bases between the two ends. Germline CDR1 and CDR2: MDHEN and SYDVKM. The CDR3 spans 15 residues.

The J gene is TRBJ1-1, the V gene TRBV20-1; no clear D gene. V shed 3 bases and J shed 2 bases, with 10 bases lying between them. In germline, CDR1 is DFQATT, CDR2 SNEGSKA (reference sequence). This CDR3 contains 13 residues. The CDR3 spells CSASLKRNTEAFF. The DNA of the CDR3 is TGCAGTGCTAGTTTGAAGAGAAACACTGAAGCTTTCTTT.

V and J are TRBV5-1 and TRBJ2-5; TRBD2 aligns across 12 bases. CDR3 length equals 17 residues. The junction had 12 bases not matched to a gene; V was cut back by 4 bases and J by 5 bases. Germline V lookup: CDR1 SGHRS, CDR2 YFSETQ. The DNA for the CDR3 is TGCGCCAGCAGCCTCATGACTAGCGGGGGCGCGGGCGAGACCCAGTACTTC. Amino acids: CASSLMTSGGAGETQYF.

This chain joins TRBV9 and TRBJ2-2; TRBD2 is a possible D gene (6 bases). This CDR3 has 15 amino acids. Trimming stripped 3 bases from V and 2 bases from J, with 11 bases between. Germline V lookup: CDR1 SGDLS, CDR2 YYNGEE. DNA for the CDR3: TGTGCCAGCAGCGGCGGACTAATTAACACCGGGGAGCTGTTTTTT. This sequence encodes CASSGGLINTGELFF.

The genes are TRBV28 and TRBJ1-2; 11 bases are a match to TRBD1. V shed 6 bases and J 5 bases; nucleotides not matched to a gene: 5. The CDR3 is 14 amino acids. Germline V gene lookup returns CDR1 MDHEN and CDR2 SYDVKM. CDR3 nucleotides: TGTGCCAGCAGAGGACAGGGGGCTAGGTATGGCTACACCTTC. Translation gives CASRGQGARYGYTF.

The chain has TRBV5-8 and TRBJ1-2; the D gene is possibly TRBD1 (5 bases). The CDR3 runs to 14 residues. Germline V gene lookup returns CDR1 SGHTS and CDR2 YDEGEE. V was pared by 5 bases and J by 2 bases, with 13 bases between. CDR3 DNA: TGTGCCAGCAGAACTTTGGGGCTGAACTATGGCTACACCTTC. Its translation: CASRTLGLNYGYTF.

CDR3 bases: TGTGCCAGCAGCCCAGGCGGTGGCTACACCTTC. Translating it yields CASSPGGGYTF. V gene TRBV6-2 or TRBV6-3 combines with J gene TRBJ1-2, with D unresolved. This CDR3 comprises 11 residues. Germline V CDR1 and CDR2: MNHEY, SVGEGT. V shed 6 bases and J shed 7 bases, with 9 bases lying between them.

This chain connects TRBV27 to TRBJ1-2; 9 bases fit TRBD1. The trim removed 5 bases at V and 5 bases at J, leaving 15 bases unmatched. The CDR3 loop spans 17 amino acids. Germline-derived CDR1 and CDR2 are MNHEY and SMNVEV (reference sequence). CDR3 sequence (DNA): TGTGCCAGCAGTACTTGGACAGGGGCGACCGGTGGATATGGCTACACCTTC. This sequence encodes CASSTWTGATGGYGYTF.

As DNA, the CDR3 is TGTGCCAGCAGTCAGGGGCTGGGAGAGACCCAGTACTTC. It is translated as CASSQGLGETQYF. V and J are TRBV6-2 or TRBV6-3 and TRBJ2-5; D is possibly TRBD1 (6 bases). This CDR3 is built from 13 residues. Per the germline V gene, CDR1 is MNHEY and CDR2 is SVGEGT. V was trimmed by 5 bases and J by 4 bases, leaving 11 bases between them.

V is TRBV6-6 and J is TRBJ2-7; maybe TRBD2 (5 bases). CDR3 length: 13 amino acids. V shed 1 base and J shed 6 bases, with 10 bases lying between them. The germline V gene encodes CDR1 MNHNY and CDR2 SVGAGI (reference sequence). The CDR3 spells CASSYLAWGEQYV. The DNA of the CDR3 is TGTGCCAGCAGTTACTTAGCGTGGGGCGAGCAGTACGTC.

The genes are TRBV2 and TRBJ1-2; no clear D. This CDR3 region has 13 residues. In germline, CDR1 is SNHLY, CDR2 FYNNEI. The V and J ends lost 7 bases and 8 bases respectively, with 17 bases between them. This CDR3 is CASTEEGQVGYTF. CDR3 nucleotide sequence: TGTGCCAGCACCGAAGAGGGTCAGGTGGGCTACACCTTC.

The gene calls are TRBV6-5 and TRBJ1-1, with D possibly matching TRBD1 (6 bases). The CDR3 is 15 residues long. The germline V and J ends were trimmed by 2 bases and 10 bases, with 20 bases remaining between them. Germline V gene data show CDR1 as MNHEY and CDR2 as SVGAGI. CDR3 in amino acids: CASSYGPGNRDIAFF. The DNA of the CDR3 is TGTGCCAGCAGTTACGGTCCGGGCAACAGGGATATAGCTTTCTTT.

This chain connects TRBV2 to TRBJ1-4, with D uncertain. The CDR3 totals 15 residues. The germline V gene encodes CDR1 SNHLY and CDR2 FYNNEI. V lost 6 bases and J lost 0, with 11 bases in between. CDR3 DNA: TGTGCCAGCAGCAACAGACCCGCAACTAATGAAAAACTGTTTTTT. Translating gives CASSNRPATNEKLFF. The complete variable domain, with remaining parts taken from reference TRBV2 and TRBJ1-4, reads EPEVTQTPSHQVTQMGQEVILRCVPISNHLYFYWYRQILGQKVEFLVSFYNNEISEKSEIFDDQFSVERPDGSNFTLKIRSTKLEDSAMYFCASSNRPATNEKLFFGSGTQLSVL.

This clone was counted a few times. The rearrangement uses TRBV5-1 and TRBJ1-4, with a weak D call TRBD1 (6 bases). There are 15 residues in the CDR3. V was clipped by 0 bases and J by 8 bases, with 14 bases between them. Germline CDR1 SGHRS, CDR2 YFSETQ. CDR3 region: CASSLDTGLSEKLFF. CDR3 coding DNA: TGCGCCAGCAGCTTGGATACAGGGTTGAGCGAAAAACTGTTTTTT.

The V call is TRBV5-6, the J call TRBJ1-6; 7 bases agree with TRBD1. Germline CDR1 SGHDT, CDR2 YYEEEE. The CDR3 is 16 amino acids. Germline trimming cut 0 bases from V and 8 bases from J; bases unmatched to any gene: 8. In nucleotides, the CDR3 is TGTGCCAGCAGCTTGGGGCAGGGGGATGGAGATTCACCCCTCCACTTT. Translated: CASSLGQGDGDSPLHF.

In its sample, this clone was seen a few times. The chain is built from TRBV19 and TRBJ1-1; 11 nucleotides match TRBD1. This CDR3 comprises 19 residues. Losses at the gene ends were 5 bases for V and 12 bases for J; bases not matched to a gene: 26. Germline V CDR1 and CDR2: LNHDA, SQIVND (reference sequence). DNA of the CDR3: TGTGCCAGTAGTCCCACCTCCCGAGGACAGGGGGCTGCGAACATGCTTCCTTTCTTT. It codes for CASSPTSRGQGAANMLPFF.

The chain has TRBV28 and TRBJ1-3; 11 nucleotides align to TRBD1. Germline loops: CDR1 MDHEN, CDR2 SYDVKM. The CDR3 runs to 18 residues. V shed 11 bases, J shed 3 bases, and the junction held 18 bases outside the gene matches. The CDR3 is CALRAPGQGEVSGNTIYF. The DNA of the CDR3 is TGTGCCCTAAGAGCTCCGGGACAGGGGGAGGTAAGTGGAAACACCATATATTTT.

The chain combines TRBV28 with TRBJ1-1, with 12 nucleotides matching TRBD1. CDR1 is MDHEN and CDR2 is SYDVKM in the germline V gene. The CDR3 covers 13 residues. Germline trimming cut 3 bases from V and 9 bases from J; bases unmatched to any gene: 2. The CDR3 is CASSFRDRGQAFF. The CDR3 DNA follows: TGTGCCAGCAGTTTTCGGGACAGGGGGCAAGCTTTCTTT.

This clone has just one count. J is TRBJ1-1 and V is TRBV13; 7 positions match TRBD1. Losses at the gene ends were 5 bases for V and 4 bases for J; bases not matched to a gene: 7. Germline values: CDR1 PRHDT, CDR2 FYEKMQ (reference sequence). The CDR3 contains 14 residues. This CDR3 reads CASSPDRDVTEAFF. The CDR3 DNA follows: TGTGCCAGCAGCCCAGACAGGGATGTCACTGAAGCTTTCTTT.